The 25 T cell receptor beta chains reported below all come from one sample, sequenced in a study of breast tumors, draining lymph nodes, adjacent tissues. Axillary draining lymph nodes of breast cancer patients supplied the node samples. One entry per CDR3 protein results from TCRdb running MiXCR on the multiplex PCR reads. This table holds approximately 280,000 distinct CDR3 sequences, around 31% found once. Source material: axillary lymph node tissue. The origin of the receptors is a female donor with breast cancer. Some clones in this sample may be carry-over from other donors' samples.

In its sample, this clonotype was seen many times. The chain joins TRBV7-6 to TRBJ2-1; D remains ambiguous. Germline loops: CDR1 SGHVS, CDR2 FNYEAQ. The CDR3 is 14 residues long. The V and J ends lost 1 base and 6 bases respectively, with 10 bases between them. The CDR3 sequence: CASSLGSLGNEQFF. CDR3 bases: TGTGCCAGCAGCTTAGGTTCCTTGGGCAATGAGCAGTTCTTC.

There are a few counts of this clonotype. It may be a read error: a sequence one base away is much more abundant. As the CDR3 is not closed by the conserved phenylalanine or tryptophan, this likely results from a read error. This chain joins TRBV19 and TRBJ1-5; no clear D gene. The CDR3 runs 14 residues. V gave up 5 bases and J gave up 2 bases, with 10 bases separating them. Germline CDR1 reads LNHDA; CDR2 reads SQIVND (reference sequence). The CDR3 reads CASSEGRRNQPQHL. The CDR3 DNA sequence: TGTGCCAGTAGTGAAGGGAGACGCAATCAGCCCCAGCATCTT.

At least ten counts were recorded for this clonotype. J is TRBJ2-5 and V is TRBV12-5; a possible D gene is TRBD2 (6 bases). CDR1 and CDR2 (germline): LGHNT, FRNRAP. The CDR3 extends over 15 amino acids. V lost 2 bases to trimming and J lost 4 bases, with 14 bases between them. CDR3: CASGLTSRIRETQYF. The DNA for the CDR3 is TGTGCTAGTGGTTTGACTAGCAGGATTCGAGAGACCCAGTACTTC.

The chain is built from TRBV5-1 and TRBJ2-2; D is tentatively TRBD1 or TRBD2 (5 bases each). Germline lookup yields CDR1 SGHRS and CDR2 YFSETQ. The CDR3 consists of 17 residues. Trimming cost V 0 bases and J 4 bases, with 16 bases left between them. The DNA for the CDR3 is TGCGCCAGCAGCTTGGGGCCCGCCGGGGCTTCCACCGGGGAGCTGTTTTTT. Translation gives CASSLGPAGASTGELFF.

The chain links TRBV5-6 to TRBJ1-5; D is possibly TRBD1 (5 bases). The CDR3 loop spans 14 amino acids. Germline assignment: CDR1 SGHDT and CDR2 YYEEEE. V lost 2 bases and J 7 bases, leaving 13 bases between the germline ends. CDR3 bases: TGTGCCAGCAGCTTCAGGGCGGGAGGGCAGCCCCAGCATTTT. As protein: CASSFRAGGQPQHF.

This clonotype has ten or more counts. The chain links TRBV19 to TRBJ2-1; 10 positions match TRBD1. Germline loops: CDR1 LNHDA, CDR2 SQIVND (reference sequence). V gave up 5 bases and J gave up 6 bases; unmatched junction bases: 7. The CDR3 length is 15 residues. Written as DNA, the CDR3 is TGTGCCAGTAGTTTGGGACAGGGGTTTGGCAATGAGCAGTTCTTC. It is translated as CASSLGQGFGNEQFF.

V usage is TRBV14 and J usage is TRBJ1-3; possibly TRBD1 for D (6 bases). This CDR3 spans 21 amino acids. CDR1 is SGHDN and CDR2 is FVKESK in the germline V gene. V lost 4 bases, J lost 2 bases, and 30 bases lay in between. CDR3 region: CASSLLGPPFSSDSPGNTIYF. The CDR3 nucleotides read TGTGCCAGCAGCCTGTTGGGCCCACCTTTCTCCTCGGACAGTCCTGGAAACACCATATATTTT.

This clonotype was seen many times. The J gene is TRBJ2-5, the V gene TRBV29-1; D gene uncertain. Between the trimmed V and J ends, which lost 0 bases and 7 bases, there was a span of 15 bases. Germline CDR1 reads SQVTM; CDR2 reads ANQGSEA. CDR3 length equals 14 residues. The CDR3 here is CSVEDPLKMGTQYF. For the CDR3, the DNA is TGCAGCGTTGAAGATCCCCTTAAAATGGGGACCCAGTACTTC.

This clonotype was detected many times. The gene calls are TRBV5-1 and TRBJ2-7, with TRBD1 matching over 7 bases. The CDR3 runs to 16 residues. V was pared by 1 base and J by 3 bases, with 10 bases of the junction left unmatched. Germline lookup yields CDR1 SGHRS and CDR2 YFSETQ. CDR3 coding DNA: TGCGCCAGCAGCTTGACTACAGGGGATTCGAACTACGAGCAGTACTTC. This gives the protein CASSLTTGDSNYEQYF.

This clonotype has a count of ten or more. V gene TRBV10-3 combines with J gene TRBJ2-7; D may be TRBD1 or TRBD2 (5 bases each). The CDR3 totals 16 residues. Germline values: CDR1 ENHRY, CDR2 SYGVKD. Trimming removed 2 bases at V and 6 bases at J, with 20 bases between. The CDR3: CAISEETGRPGSEQYF. The CDR3 nucleotides are TGTGCCATCAGTGAGGAGACGGGACGTCCAGGTTCCGAGCAGTACTTC.

The chain couples TRBV7-2 to TRBJ2-3; no definite D call. V lost 5 bases and J lost 4, with 7 bases in between. The CDR3 is 12 amino acids. Germline V gene sequence: CDR1 SGHTA, CDR2 FQGNSA. CDR3 amino acids: CASSRASDTQYF. The CDR3 DNA reads as TGTGCCAGCAGCAGAGCATCAGATACGCAGTATTTT. The whole variable domain, remainder taken from reference TRBV7-2 and TRBJ2-3, is GAGVSQSPSNKVTEKGKDVELRCDPISGHTALYWYRQSLGQGLEFLIYFQGNSAPDKSGLPSDRFSAERTGGSVSTLTIQRTQQEDSAVYLCASSRASDTQYFGPGTRLTVL.

J is TRBJ2-5 and V is TRBV6-5; TRBD2 matches 9 bases. Trimming cost V 5 bases and J 5 bases; bases outside gene matches: 18. The CDR3 runs 18 residues. CDR1 and CDR2 (germline): MNHEY, SVGAGI. Written as DNA, the CDR3 is TGTGCCAGCAGTCACGCAGGGATTAGCGGGAGAAGAATGGAGACCCAGTACTTC. Translated: CASSHAGISGRRMETQYF.

This clonotype has a count of ten or more. This sequence joins TRBV9 and TRBJ2-1; perhaps D is TRBD1 or TRBD2 (6 bases each). This CDR3 contains 20 residues. With 1 base removed from V and 1 base from J, the gap between germline ends came to 24 bases. The germline CDR1 and CDR2 sequences are SGDLS and YYNGEE. The CDR3 spells CASSVRGEASGSSSYNEQFF. The CDR3 DNA follows: TGTGCCAGCAGCGTAAGGGGGGAGGCGAGCGGATCCTCGTCCTACAATGAGCAGTTCTTC. The full variable domain, completed using reference TRBV9 and TRBJ2-1, is DSGVTQTPKHLITATGQRVTLRCSPRSGDLSVYWYQQSLDQGLQFLIQYYNGEERAKGNILERFSAQQFPDLHSELNLSSLELGDSALYFCASSVRGEASGSSSYNEQFFGPGTRLTVL.

On this clonotype itself: Without the conserved terminal phenylalanine or tryptophan, this CDR3 likely stems from a read error. This rearrangement joins TRBV19 to TRBJ2-4; 7 bases are shared with TRBD1. Germline CDR1 LNHDA, CDR2 SQIVND (reference sequence). The CDR3 length is 16 residues. The CDR3 is CASSQLQGIAKSIQYS. CDR3 nucleotide sequence: TGTGCCAGTAGTCAATTACAGGGGATAGCCAAAAGCATTCAGTACTCC.

With respect to this clonotype: A much larger clone is a single base away; this may be a read error. The chain is built from TRBV6-5 and TRBJ2-3; weak D call: TRBD2 (6 bases). Germline CDR1 is MNHEY and CDR2 is SVGAGI. The CDR3 loop spans 15 amino acids. The CDR3 nucleotides are TGTGCCGGCAGTTACTTGGCTAGCGAATTGAATACGCAGTATTTT. Translation gives CAGSYLASELNTQYF.

V usage is TRBV6-1 and J usage is TRBJ2-1; TRBD2 aligns across 8 bases. The CDR3 loop spans 15 amino acids. The germline CDR1 and CDR2 sequences are MNHNS and SASEGT. After removal of 6 bases from V and 7 bases from J, the junction contained 11 bases not matched to a gene. This chain's CDR3 is CASRARPAGANEQFF. Written as DNA, the CDR3 is TGTGCCAGCAGGGCAAGACCAGCGGGGGCTAATGAGCAGTTCTTC.

This clonotype was detected ten times or more. This chain uses TRBV10-2 with TRBJ2-7, with 11 positions matching TRBD2. CDR3 length equals 14 residues. V was pared by 6 bases and J by 0 bases, with 1 base of the junction left unmatched. Germline loops: CDR1 WSHSY, CDR2 SAAADI. Written as DNA, the CDR3 is TGCGCCAGCAGGACTAGCGGGGACTCCTACGAGCAGTACTTC. Protein: CASRTSGDSYEQYF.

This clonotype has a count of ten or more. The V gene is TRBV30, the J gene TRBJ2-1; D remains ambiguous. V dropped 1 base and J dropped 13 bases, with 2 bases sitting between them. The CDR3 sequence is 8 residues long. Germline V CDR1 and CDR2: GTSNPN, SVGIG (reference sequence). The CDR3 loop reads CAWSEQFF. Here the CDR3 DNA reads TGTGCCTGGAGTGAACAGTTCTTC.

This clonotype has more than one count but fewer than ten. One base away lies a much larger clone, so this may be a sequencing read error. The rearrangement uses TRBV12-3 or TRBV12-4 and TRBJ1-2; 7 bases map to TRBD1. The CDR3 consists of 13 residues. Trimming took 5 bases from V and 13 from J; bases not matched to a gene: 13. CDR3 DNA: TGTGCCAGCAGTATCACACAGGGGAGAGAGACCACCTTC. It codes for CASSITQGRETTF.

This clonotype was detected many times. This chain uses TRBV24-1 with TRBJ2-3; 14 bases match TRBD2. CDR3 length: 19 residues. The germline CDR1 and CDR2 sequences are KGHDR and SFDVKD. V dropped 4 bases and J dropped 6; count of bases not matched to a gene: 14. CDR3 loop: CATSDPGTSGSLDGDTQYF. The CDR3 bases are TGTGCCACCAGTGACCCTGGGACTAGCGGGAGTTTAGACGGGGATACGCAGTATTTT.

The table lists this clonotype with a few counts. This sequence joins TRBV3-1 and TRBJ2-7, with D tentatively TRBD1 (6 bases). This CDR3 comprises 13 residues. Germline values: CDR1 LGHDT, CDR2 YNNKEL (reference sequence). The V and J ends lost 1 base and 9 bases respectively, with 13 bases between them. The CDR3 region has the DNA TGTGCCAGCAGCCAAGGGACAGTCAATTGGCAGTACTTC. Protein sequence: CASSQGTVNWQYF.

This clonotype has at least ten counts. This chain connects TRBV11-2 to TRBJ2-3; perhaps TRBD2 as D (6 bases). Germline CDR1 reads SGHAT; CDR2 reads FQNNGV. Trimming stripped 5 bases from V and 2 bases from J, with 11 bases between. The CDR3 consists of 14 residues. CDR3 bases: TGTGCCAGCAGCCGCCGGGACTCCACAGATACGCAGTATTTT. Its translation: CASSRRDSTDTQYF.

This clonotype was recorded at least ten times. The chain joins TRBV5-1 to TRBJ2-1, with 13 bases lining up with TRBD2. V lost 2 bases, J lost 0 bases, and 8 bases stayed unmatched. CDR3 length: 19 residues. Germline V gene data show CDR1 as SGHRS and CDR2 as YFSETQ. The CDR3 nucleotides are TGCGCCAGCAGCTTCCCGGGACTAGCGGGACTTAGCTCCTACAATGAGCAGTTCTTC. Amino acid sequence: CASSFPGLAGLSSYNEQFF.

This clonotype was observed a few times. This sequence may be a read error, since a much larger clone differs from it by one base. The chain links TRBV20-1 to TRBJ2-2; 12 bases are a match to TRBD1. Germline V CDR1 and CDR2: DFQATT, SNEGSKA (reference sequence). The CDR3 loop spans 16 amino acids. V lost 0 bases and J lost 4; bases outside the gene matches: 3. CDR3 nucleotides: TGCAGTGCTAGAGATCTGGGACAGGGGGCCACCGGGGAGCTGTTTTTT. Amino acid sequence: CSARDLGQGATGELFF.

In the case of this clonotype: Sequence at one end of the junction differs from germline and may be a read error. This sequence joins TRBV3-1 and TRBJ2-5; D is unclear. CDR3 length: 11 amino acids. CDR1 and CDR2 (germline): LGHDT, YNNKEL (reference sequence). CDR3 loop: CASSLLETLYF. The CDR3 DNA sequence: TGTGCCAGCAGCCTTCTGGAGACCCTGTACTTC.